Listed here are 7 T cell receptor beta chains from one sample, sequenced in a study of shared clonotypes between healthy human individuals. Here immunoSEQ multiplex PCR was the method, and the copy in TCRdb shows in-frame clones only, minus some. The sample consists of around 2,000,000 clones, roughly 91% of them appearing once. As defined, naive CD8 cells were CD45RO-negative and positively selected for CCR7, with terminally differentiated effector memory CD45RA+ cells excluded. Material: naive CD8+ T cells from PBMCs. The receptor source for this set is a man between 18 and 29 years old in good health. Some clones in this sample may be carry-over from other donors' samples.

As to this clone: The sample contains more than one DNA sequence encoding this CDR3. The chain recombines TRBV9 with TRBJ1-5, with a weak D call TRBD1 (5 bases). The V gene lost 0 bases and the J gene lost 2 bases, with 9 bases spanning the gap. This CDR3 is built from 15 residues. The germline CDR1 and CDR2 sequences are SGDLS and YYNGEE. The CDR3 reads CASSVGGVGNQPQHF. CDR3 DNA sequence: TGTGCCAGCAGCGTAGGAGGGGTTGGCAATCAGCCCCAGCATTTT.

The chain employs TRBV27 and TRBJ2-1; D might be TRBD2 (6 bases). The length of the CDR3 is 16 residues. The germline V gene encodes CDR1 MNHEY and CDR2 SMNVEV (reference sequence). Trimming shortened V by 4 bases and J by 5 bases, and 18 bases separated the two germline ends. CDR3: CASSSLLGLQNNEQFF. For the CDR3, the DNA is TGTGCCAGCAGTTCCCTCCTCGGACTACAGAACAATGAGCAGTTCTTC.

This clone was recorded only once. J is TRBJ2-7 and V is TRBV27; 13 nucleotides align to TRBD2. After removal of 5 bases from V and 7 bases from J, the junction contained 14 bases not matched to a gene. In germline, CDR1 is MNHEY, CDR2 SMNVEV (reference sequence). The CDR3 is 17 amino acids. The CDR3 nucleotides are TGTGCCAGCAGTCTATTAGGGACTAGCGGGAACGGAGGTGAGCAGTACTTC. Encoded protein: CASSLLGTSGNGGEQYF.

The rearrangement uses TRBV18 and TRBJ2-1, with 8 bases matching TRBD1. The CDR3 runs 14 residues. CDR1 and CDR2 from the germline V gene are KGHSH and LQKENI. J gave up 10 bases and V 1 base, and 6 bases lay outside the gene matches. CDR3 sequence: CASSPQDRVWEQFF. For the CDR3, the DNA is TGTGCCAGCTCACCACAGGACAGGGTTTGGGAGCAGTTCTTC.

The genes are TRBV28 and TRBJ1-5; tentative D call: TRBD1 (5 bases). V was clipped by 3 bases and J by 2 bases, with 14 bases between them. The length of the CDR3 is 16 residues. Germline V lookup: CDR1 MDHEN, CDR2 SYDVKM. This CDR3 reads CASSFEGPVGNQPQHF. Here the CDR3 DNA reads TGTGCCAGCAGTTTTGAGGGGCCAGTCGGCAATCAGCCCCAGCATTTT.

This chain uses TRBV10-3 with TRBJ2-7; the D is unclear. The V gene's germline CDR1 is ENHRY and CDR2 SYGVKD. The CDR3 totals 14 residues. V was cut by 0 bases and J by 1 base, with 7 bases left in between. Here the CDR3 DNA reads TGTGCCATCAGTGAGTCGCTTAAATCCTACGAGCAGTACTTC. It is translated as CAISESLKSYEQYF.

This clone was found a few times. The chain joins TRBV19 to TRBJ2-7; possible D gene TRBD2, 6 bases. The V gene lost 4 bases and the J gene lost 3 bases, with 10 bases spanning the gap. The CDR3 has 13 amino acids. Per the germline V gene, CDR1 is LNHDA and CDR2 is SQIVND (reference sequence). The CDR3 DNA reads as TGTGCCAGTAGTAAGCGGGTTCACTACGAGCAGTACTTC. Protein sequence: CASSKRVHYEQYF.